Following are 18 T cell receptor beta chains from one sample sequenced in a study of control samples from healthy donors and cancer patients. TCRdb's table, derived via immunoSEQ multiplex PCR, lists solely in-frame clones and lacks some. The profile shows around 200,000 clones, 90% to 95% of them singletons. The sample taken for sequencing was blood. All receptors derive from a man in his late teens or twenties in good health.

The chain carries TRBV2 and TRBJ2-3; D remains unclear. Trimming took 3 bases from V and 3 from J, leaving 16 bases between them. CDR3 size: 16 residues. Germline lookup yields CDR1 SNHLY and CDR2 FYNNEI. In nucleotides, the CDR3 is TGTGCCAGCAGTGATTTTGCCGTGGGGTCGACAGATACGCAGTATTTT. It translates to CASSDFAVGSTDTQYF.

The chain is built from TRBV5-6 and TRBJ1-2; D call uncertain. V was clipped by 0 bases and J by 1 base, with 7 bases between them. The CDR3 covers 14 residues. Germline V CDR1 and CDR2: SGHDT, YYEEEE. The CDR3 region is CASSLGANNYGYTF. CDR3 bases: TGTGCCAGCAGCTTGGGAGCCAATAACTATGGCTACACCTTC.

This clone was seen more than once but under ten times. This chain connects TRBV14 to TRBJ2-3; TRBD2 matches at 12 bases. The V gene's germline CDR1 is SGHDN and CDR2 FVKESK. This CDR3 has 22 residues. V shed 4 bases, J shed 3 bases, and the junction held 23 bases outside the gene matches. The CDR3 loop is CASSRTSGGPKVADGRTDTQYF. The CDR3 region has the DNA TGTGCCAGCAGCCGTACTAGCGGGGGGCCTAAGGTGGCCGATGGACGAACAGATACGCAGTATTTT.

CDR3 protein: CASSESGRGTYEQYF. As DNA, the CDR3 is TGTGCCAGCAGTGAATCAGGGAGGGGAACCTACGAGCAGTACTTC. The chain joins TRBV25-1 to TRBJ2-7; 7 positions match TRBD2. V lost 1 base, J lost 2 bases, and 5 bases stayed unmatched. The CDR3 extends over 15 amino acids. The germline CDR1 and CDR2 sequences are MGHDK and SYGVNS.

Written as DNA, the CDR3 is TGCGCCAGCACCGCGAGGGGCGGTACTACAGATACGCAGTATTTT. This encodes CASTARGGTTDTQYF. The chain employs TRBV5-1 and TRBJ2-3; possibly TRBD1 or TRBD2 for D (5 bases each). The CDR3 spans 15 residues. V lost 6 bases and J lost 3, with 17 bases in between. Germline V gene data show CDR1 as SGHRS and CDR2 as YFSETQ.

The table lists this clone with a count of one. The chain employs TRBV7-6 and TRBJ2-2, with 8 bases identical to TRBD1. Per the germline V gene, CDR1 is SGHVS and CDR2 is FNYEAQ. This CDR3 is 16 amino acids long. The V and J ends lost 0 bases and 6 bases, in that order; junction bases with no gene match: 6. Here the CDR3 reads CASSLASTGASGELFF. DNA of the CDR3: TGTGCCAGCAGCTTAGCGTCGACAGGGGCCTCCGGGGAGCTGTTTTTT.

This clone has only one observation. CDR3 sequence: CASSPYRQPRGTQYF. The CDR3 DNA follows: TGTGCCAGCTCACCATACCGACAGCCCCGAGGGACCCAGTACTTC. The V and J genes are TRBV18 and TRBJ2-5; tentative D call: TRBD1 (5 bases). This CDR3 comprises 15 residues. V lost 2 bases and J lost 7, with 17 bases in between. Per the germline V gene, CDR1 is KGHSH and CDR2 is LQKENI.

The V call is TRBV2, the J call TRBJ2-2; TRBD2 is a possible D gene (7 bases). Per the germline V gene, CDR1 is SNHLY and CDR2 is FYNNEI. The CDR3 is made up of 15 amino acids. Deletions cut 7 bases from V and 1 base from J, with 13 bases between. The CDR3 reads CASTLGGGNTGELFF. The CDR3 coding sequence is TGTGCCAGCACCCTAGGGGGGGGGAACACCGGGGAGCTGTTTTTT.

This chain joins TRBV6-5 and TRBJ1-3; D may be TRBD1 (5 bases). V was cut by 4 bases and J by 9 bases, with 16 bases left in between. Per the germline V gene, CDR1 is MNHEY and CDR2 is SVGAGI. The CDR3 totals 14 residues. CDR3 protein: CASSSRDPRTTIYF. The CDR3 DNA reads TGTGCCAGCAGTTCACGGGACCCCCGGACCACCATATATTTT.

The chain links TRBV5-4 to TRBJ1-2; D not resolved. With 6 bases removed from V and 4 bases from J, the gap between germline ends came to 16 bases. CDR3 size: 14 residues. Per germline, CDR1 SGHNT and CDR2 YYREEE (reference sequence). The chain's CDR3 is CASTFDRPSYGYTF. In nucleotides, the CDR3 is TGTGCCAGCACCTTCGATAGGCCTAGCTATGGCTACACCTTC.

This clone came up a few times. The chain employs TRBV12-3 or TRBV12-4 and TRBJ1-1, with D perhaps TRBD1 (6 bases). V lost 9 bases and J 0 bases, leaving 11 bases between the germline ends. The CDR3 totals 13 residues. The CDR3 nucleotides read TGTGCCAGTTCCGGACAGCTGAACACTGAAGCTTTCTTT. This codes for CASSGQLNTEAFF.

The CDR3 nucleotides are TGTGCCAGCAGTTCTGATAGCAGCGGGGGGCAGTATTTT. Translated, it gives CASSSDSSGGQYF. This sequence joins TRBV6-2 or TRBV6-3 and TRBJ2-3; the match to TRBD2 covers 8 bases. CDR1 and CDR2 from the germline V gene are MNHEY and SVGEGT. V lost 4 bases to trimming and J lost 11 bases; unmatched junction nucleotides: 8. The CDR3 runs 13 residues.

The chain joins TRBV7-3 to TRBJ1-1; D remains ambiguous. Germline CDR1 reads SGHTA; CDR2 reads FQGTGA. Between the trimmed V and J ends, which lost 5 bases and 0 bases, there was a span of 7 bases. The CDR3 sequence is 13 residues long. CDR3 sequence reads: CASSQRMNTEAFF. The DNA for the CDR3 is TGTGCCAGCAGCCAAAGGATGAACACTGAAGCTTTCTTT. The full variable domain, its missing parts supplied by reference TRBV7-3 and TRBJ1-1, is GAGVSQTPSNKVTEKGKYVELRCDPISGHTALYWYRQSLGQGPEFLIYFQGTGAADDSGLPNDRFFAVRPEGSVSTLKIQRTERGDSAVYLCASSQRMNTEAFFGQGTRLTVV.

The chain employs TRBV29-1 and TRBJ1-3; TRBD1 might be the D (5 bases). The CDR3 runs 11 residues. Germline-derived CDR1 and CDR2 are SQVTM and ANQGSEA. Deletions cut 3 bases from V and 7 bases from J, with 7 bases between. This CDR3 is CSVEEGNTIYF. In nucleotides, the CDR3 is TGCAGCGTTGAGGAGGGGAACACCATATATTTT. The full variable domain, with the rest looked up from reference TRBV29-1 and TRBJ1-3, is SAVISQKPSRDICQRGTSLTIQCQVDSQVTMMFWYRQQPGQSLTLIATANQGSEATYESGFVIDKFPISRPNLTFSTLTVSNMSPEDSSIYLCSVEEGNTIYFGEGSWLTVV.

V and J are TRBV7-8 and TRBJ1-1; D uncertain. The germline V gene encodes CDR1 SGHVS and CDR2 FQNEAQ. CDR3 length: 13 residues. The V end was cut by 3 bases, the J end by 1 base, with 6 bases between. CDR3 in DNA: TGTGCCAGCAGCTTGTATTCGAACACTGAAGCTTTCTTT. Amino acids: CASSLYSNTEAFF.

J is TRBJ2-1 and V is TRBV18; 10 bases are a match to TRBD2. The CDR3 is 17 residues long. Germline CDR1 KGHSH, CDR2 LQKENI. V was clipped by 3 bases and J by 3 bases; unmatched bases: 8. CDR3 bases: TGTGCCAGCTCACCTACTTCCAGCGGGGGGGGCTACAATGAGCAGTTCTTC. This encodes CASSPTSSGGGYNEQFF.

V and J are TRBV12-3 or TRBV12-4 and TRBJ1-1; D unclear. CDR3 length: 13 residues. The V gene lost 5 bases and the J gene lost 10 bases, with 17 bases spanning the gap. The CDR3 sequence: CASSSKRPPPAFF. CDR3 nucleotide sequence: TGTGCCAGCAGTAGCAAAAGACCACCGCCAGCTTTCTTT.

The chain combines TRBV6-5 with TRBJ1-2; a possible D gene is TRBD1 (6 bases). CDR1 is MNHEY and CDR2 is SVGAGI in the germline V gene. The germline V and J ends were trimmed by 6 bases and 3 bases, with 17 bases remaining between them. CDR3 length equals 15 residues. Here the CDR3 reads CASSLRGPDHYGYTF. DNA for the CDR3: TGTGCCAGCAGCCTCAGGGGCCCCGATCACTATGGCTACACCTTC.